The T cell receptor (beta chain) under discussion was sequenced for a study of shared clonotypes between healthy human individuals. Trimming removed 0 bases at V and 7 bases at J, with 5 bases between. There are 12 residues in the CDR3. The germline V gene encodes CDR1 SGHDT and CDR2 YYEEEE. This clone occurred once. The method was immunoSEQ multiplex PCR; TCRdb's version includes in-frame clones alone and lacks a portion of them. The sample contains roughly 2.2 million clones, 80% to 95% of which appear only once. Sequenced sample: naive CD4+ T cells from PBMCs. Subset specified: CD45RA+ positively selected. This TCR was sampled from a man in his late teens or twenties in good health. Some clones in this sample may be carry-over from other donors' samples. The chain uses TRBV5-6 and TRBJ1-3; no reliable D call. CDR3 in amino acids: CASSLGLNTIYF. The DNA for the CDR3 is TGTGCCAGCAGCTTGGGTCTCAACACCATATATTTT.